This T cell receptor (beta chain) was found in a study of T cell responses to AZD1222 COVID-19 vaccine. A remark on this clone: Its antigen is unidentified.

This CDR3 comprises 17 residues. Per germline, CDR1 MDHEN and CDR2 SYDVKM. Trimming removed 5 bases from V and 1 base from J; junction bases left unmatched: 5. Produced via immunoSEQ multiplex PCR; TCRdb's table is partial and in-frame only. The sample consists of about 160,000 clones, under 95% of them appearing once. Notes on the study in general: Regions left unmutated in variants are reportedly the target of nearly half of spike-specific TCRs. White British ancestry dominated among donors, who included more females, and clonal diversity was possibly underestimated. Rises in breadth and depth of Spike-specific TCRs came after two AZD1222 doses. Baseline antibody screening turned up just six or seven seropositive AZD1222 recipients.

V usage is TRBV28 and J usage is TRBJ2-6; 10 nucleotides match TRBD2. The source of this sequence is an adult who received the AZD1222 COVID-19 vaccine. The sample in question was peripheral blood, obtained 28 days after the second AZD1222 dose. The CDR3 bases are TGTGCCAGCAGTGAACTAGCGGGAAGGTCTGGGGCCAACGTCCTGACTTTC. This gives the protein CASSELAGRSGANVLTF.